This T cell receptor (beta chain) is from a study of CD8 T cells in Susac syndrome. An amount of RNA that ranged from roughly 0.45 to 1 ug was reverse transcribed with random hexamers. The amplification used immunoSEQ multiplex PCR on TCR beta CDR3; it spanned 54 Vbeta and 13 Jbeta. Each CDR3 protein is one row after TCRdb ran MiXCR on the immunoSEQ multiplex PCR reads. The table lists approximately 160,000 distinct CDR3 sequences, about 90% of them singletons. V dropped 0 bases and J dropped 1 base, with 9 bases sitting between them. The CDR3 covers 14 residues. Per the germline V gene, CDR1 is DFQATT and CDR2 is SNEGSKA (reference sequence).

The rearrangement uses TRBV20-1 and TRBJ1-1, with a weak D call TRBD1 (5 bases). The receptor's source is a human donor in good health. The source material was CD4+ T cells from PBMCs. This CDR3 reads CSARDQRGNTEAFF. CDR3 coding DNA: TGCAGTGCTAGAGATCAAAGGGGGAACACTGAAGCTTTCTTT.